These T cell receptor beta chains were read from a single sample in a study of T cells in Graves' hyperthyroidism and ophthalmopathy. Via MiXCR, TCRdb re-called the multiplex PCR reads, giving one row per CDR3 protein. Counted here are about 480,000 distinct CDR3 sequences, roughly a quarter occurring once; the ten biggest clones make up about 11%. Sequencing was carried out using blood. The receptors shown here come from a woman aged 30 to 39 with Graves' ophthalmopathy. Each CDR3 is given with its conserved first and last residue. The D gene is left open where the match is weak. A row's size may be missing; if present it is once, few, many or a size class.

CDR3 protein: CSASLGTWDEQYF
CDR3 DNA: TGCAGTGCTAGTCTCGGGACCTGGGACGAGCAGTACTTC
J gene: TRBJ2-7
V gene: TRBV20-1
D gene: NA
clone size: NA

CDR3 protein: CSGRETGNTGELFF
CDR3 DNA: TGCAGTGGAAGGGAGACAGGGAACACCGGGGAGCTGTTTTTT
J gene: TRBJ2-2
V gene: TRBV20-1
D gene: NA
clone size: many

CDR3 protein: CASSGQGGETQYF
CDR3 DNA: TGTGCCAGCAGCGGACAGGGAGGAGAGACCCAGTACTTC
J gene: TRBJ2-5
V gene: TRBV6-1
D gene: TRBD1
clone size: many

CDR3 protein: CSVGWGTEAFF
CDR3 DNA: TGCAGCGTTGGATGGGGTACTGAAGCTTTCTTT
J gene: TRBJ1-1
V gene: TRBV29-1
D gene: NA
clone size: many

CDR3 protein: CASSFRGGAGYTF
CDR3 DNA: TGTGCCAGCAGCTTCCGAGGGGGGGCCGGCTACACCTTC
J gene: TRBJ1-2
V gene: TRBV7-3
D gene: NA
clone size: NA

CDR3 protein: CASSFGAGKNYGYTF
CDR3 DNA: TGTGCCAGCAGTTTTGGGGCAGGGAAAAACTATGGCTACACCTTC
J gene: TRBJ1-2
V gene: TRBV12-3/TRBV12-4
D gene: NA
clone size: few

CDR3 protein: CASIITGGHYEQYF
CDR3 DNA: TGTGCCAGCATCATCACGGGAGGCCACTACGAGCAGTACTTC
J gene: TRBJ2-7
V gene: TRBV6-1
D gene: TRBD2
clone size: few

CDR3 protein: CAVRQGGNTGELFF
CDR3 DNA: TGTGCCGTAAGACAGGGCGGGAACACCGGGGAGCTGTTTTTT
J gene: TRBJ2-2
V gene: TRBV24-1
D gene: TRBD1
clone size: many

CDR3 protein: CASSQVVGSSYEQYF
CDR3 DNA: TGCGCCAGCAGCCAAGTGGTCGGGTCGTCCTACGAGCAGTACTTC
J gene: TRBJ2-7
V gene: TRBV4-1
D gene: NA
clone size: NA

CDR3 protein: CAISEARYGYTF
CDR3 DNA: TGTGCCATCAGTGAAGCCCGCTATGGCTACACCTTC
J gene: TRBJ1-2
V gene: TRBV10-3
D gene: NA
clone size: many

CDR3 protein: CASREGGGELFF
CDR3 DNA: TGTGCCAGCAGGGAGGGCGGCGGGGAGCTGTTTTTT
J gene: TRBJ2-2
V gene: TRBV6-1
D gene: NA
clone size: many

CDR3 protein: CASSLGQGAAEQYF
CDR3 DNA: TGTGCCAGCAGCTTAGGACAGGGGGCGGCCGAGCAGTACTTC
J gene: TRBJ2-7
V gene: TRBV7-9
D gene: TRBD1
clone size: many

CDR3 protein: CASTRGDTEAFF
CDR3 DNA: TGTGCCAGCACCCGGGGGGACACTGAAGCTTTCTTT
J gene: TRBJ1-1
V gene: TRBV6-1
D gene: NA
clone size: many

CDR3 protein: CASSQGGIAGGLFF
CDR3 DNA: TGCGCCAGCAGCCAAGGGGGGATCGCCGGGGGGCTGTTTTTT
J gene: TRBJ2-2
V gene: TRBV4-1
D gene: NA
clone size: NA

CDR3 protein: CASSDTGTGPLQNTGELFF
CDR3 DNA: TGTGCCAGCAGTGATACCGGGACGGGGCCGCTCCAGAACACCGGGGAGCTGTTTTTT
J gene: TRBJ2-2
V gene: TRBV25-1
D gene: NA
clone size: NA

CDR3 protein: CASSPTNSNQPQHF
CDR3 DNA: TGTGCCAGCAGCCCGACAAATAGCAATCAGCCCCAGCATTTT
J gene: TRBJ1-5
V gene: TRBV6-1
D gene: NA
clone size: NA

CDR3 protein: CASSVGQGGNTEAFF
CDR3 DNA: TGTGCCAGCAGCGTTGGACAGGGAGGAAACACTGAAGCTTTCTTT
J gene: TRBJ1-1
V gene: TRBV2
D gene: TRBD1
clone size: many

CDR3 protein: CASSTRTGGFEAFF
CDR3 DNA: TGTGCCAGCAGTACACGAACAGGTGGCTTTGAGGCTTTCTTT
J gene: TRBJ1-1
V gene: TRBV12-3/TRBV12-4
D gene: NA
clone size: many

CDR3 protein: CASSYSTSGGRNEQFF
CDR3 DNA: TGTGCCAGCAGTTACTCGACTAGCGGGGGGCGGAATGAGCAGTTCTTC
J gene: TRBJ2-1
V gene: TRBV6-2/TRBV6-3
D gene: TRBD2
clone size: many

CDR3 protein: CASSVMLEGDTEAFF
CDR3 DNA: TGTGCCAGCAGCGTTATGTTGGAAGGGGACACTGAAGCTTTCTTT
J gene: TRBJ1-1
V gene: TRBV9
D gene: NA
clone size: many

CDR3 protein: CSARVQGAYAEAFF
CDR3 DNA: TGCAGTGCTAGAGTACAGGGGGCTTATGCTGAAGCTTTCTTT
J gene: TRBJ1-1
V gene: TRBV20-1
D gene: TRBD1
clone size: once

CDR3 protein: CASSLEGTGGNTIYF
CDR3 DNA: TGTGCCAGCAGCTTAGAGGGGACAGGCGGAAACACCATATATTTT
J gene: TRBJ1-3
V gene: TRBV7-8
D gene: TRBD1
clone size: many

CDR3 protein: CASGLVVQGDIGDYGYTF
CDR3 DNA: TGTGCTAGTGGTTTGGTAGTCCAGGGGGACATCGGAGACTATGGCTACACCTTC
J gene: TRBJ1-2
V gene: TRBV12-5
D gene: TRBD1
clone size: NA

CDR3 protein: CASPDRGQFNYEQYF
CDR3 DNA: TGTGCCAGTCCGGACAGGGGCCAATTCAACTACGAGCAGTACTTC
J gene: TRBJ2-7
V gene: TRBV19
D gene: TRBD1
clone size: many

CDR3 protein: CASSYNDMGAGELFF
CDR3 DNA: TGTGCCAGCAGTTACAATGATATGGGGGCCGGGGAGCTGTTTTTT
J gene: TRBJ2-2
V gene: TRBV6-5
D gene: NA
clone size: many

CDR3 protein: CASSFYQGTYEQYF
CDR3 DNA: TGTGCCAGCAGTTTCTACCAAGGTACCTACGAGCAGTACTTC
J gene: TRBJ2-7
V gene: TRBV12-3/TRBV12-4
D gene: NA
clone size: few

CDR3 protein: CASVGQGRETQYF
CDR3 DNA: TGTGCTAGTGTCGGACAGGGACGAGAGACCCAGTACTTC
J gene: TRBJ2-5
V gene: TRBV12-5
D gene: TRBD1
clone size: NA

CDR3 protein: CASSNFRGNYGYTF
CDR3 DNA: TGTGCCAGCAGTAATTTCCGGGGGAACTATGGCTACACCTTC
J gene: TRBJ1-2
V gene: TRBV6-1
D gene: NA
clone size: many

CDR3 protein: CASRRTGRGTEAFF
CDR3 DNA: TGTGCCAGCAGGCGAACCGGGAGGGGCACTGAAGCTTTCTTT
J gene: TRBJ1-1
V gene: TRBV3-1
D gene: NA
clone size: NA

CDR3 protein: CASSQAGAFGETQYF
CDR3 DNA: TGCGCCAGCAGCCAAGCAGGGGCTTTTGGGGAGACCCAGTACTTC
J gene: TRBJ2-5
V gene: TRBV4-3
D gene: NA
clone size: many

CDR3 protein: CAWSVGGRLTDTQYF
CDR3 DNA: TGTGCCTGGAGTGTAGGGGGCAGGTTAACAGATACGCAGTATTTT
J gene: TRBJ2-3
V gene: TRBV30
D gene: TRBD1
clone size: few

CDR3 protein: CSDSGTGGETQYF
CDR3 DNA: TGCAGCGATTCCGGGACAGGGGGGGAGACCCAGTACTTC
J gene: TRBJ2-5
V gene: TRBV29-1
D gene: TRBD1
clone size: NA

CDR3 protein: CASSIVPGATNQPQHF
CDR3 DNA: TGTGCCAGTAGTATAGTCCCGGGGGCGACCAATCAGCCCCAGCATTTT
J gene: TRBJ1-5
V gene: TRBV19
D gene: NA
clone size: NA

CDR3 protein: CASSLTEFDSRLTDTQYF
CDR3 DNA: TGTGCCAGCAGCTTAACCGAATTCGACTCCCGCCTCACAGATACGCAGTATTTT
J gene: TRBJ2-3
V gene: TRBV11-1
D gene: NA
clone size: few

CDR3 protein: CAWSLNTEAFF
CDR3 DNA: TGTGCCTGGAGCCTTAACACTGAAGCTTTCTTT
J gene: TRBJ1-1
V gene: TRBV30
D gene: NA
clone size: many

CDR3 protein: CASSHNPNSQETQYF
CDR3 DNA: TGTGCCAGCAGCCATAACCCCAATTCCCAAGAGACCCAGTACTTC
J gene: TRBJ2-5
V gene: TRBV12-3/TRBV12-4
D gene: NA
clone size: many

CDR3 protein: CASTDGQTRWPQHF
CDR3 DNA: TGTGCCAGCACCGACGGACAGACTCGGTGGCCCCAGCATTTT
J gene: TRBJ1-5
V gene: TRBV28
D gene: NA
clone size: many

CDR3 protein: CASSLSRQGARNEQYF
CDR3 DNA: TGTGCCAGCAGTTTATCGAGGCAGGGAGCGAGGAACGAGCAGTACTTC
J gene: TRBJ2-7
V gene: TRBV27
D gene: NA
clone size: few

CDR3 protein: CASSLGDRQNQPQHF
CDR3 DNA: TGTGCCAGCAGTTTAGGTGACAGACAGAATCAGCCCCAGCATTTT
J gene: TRBJ1-5
V gene: TRBV28
D gene: NA
clone size: many

CDR3 protein: CASSLAEGQQYF
CDR3 DNA: TGTGCCAGCAGCTTAGCGGAGGGACAGCAGTACTTC
J gene: TRBJ2-7
V gene: TRBV7-9
D gene: NA
clone size: many

CDR3 protein: CASSRTSSNQPQHF
CDR3 DNA: TGTGCCAGCAGTAGGACATCGAGCAATCAGCCCCAGCATTTT
J gene: TRBJ1-5
V gene: TRBV6-2/TRBV6-3
D gene: NA
clone size: NA

CDR3 protein: CASSLEGEHYGYTF
CDR3 DNA: TGCGCCAGCAGCTTGGAAGGGGAACACTATGGCTACACCTTC
J gene: TRBJ1-2
V gene: TRBV5-1
D gene: NA
clone size: many

CDR3 protein: CASSLTGQDGYTF
CDR3 DNA: TGCGCCAGCAGCTTGACGGGGCAGGACGGCTACACCTTC
J gene: TRBJ1-2
V gene: TRBV5-1
D gene: NA
clone size: many

CDR3 protein: CASSLVVTGNTEAFF
CDR3 DNA: TGTGCCAGCAGCTTAGTAGTGACCGGGAACACTGAAGCTTTCTTT
J gene: TRBJ1-1
V gene: TRBV7-2
D gene: NA
clone size: NA

CDR3 protein: CASRDRVGETQYF
CDR3 DNA: TGTGCCAGCAGAGACAGGGTCGGGGAGACCCAGTACTTC
J gene: TRBJ2-5
V gene: TRBV6-1
D gene: TRBD1
clone size: many

CDR3 protein: CAWSQGYEQYF
CDR3 DNA: TGTGCCTGGAGCCAGGGGTACGAGCAGTACTTC
J gene: TRBJ2-7
V gene: TRBV30
D gene: NA
clone size: many

CDR3 protein: CASSKEGAAYEQYF
CDR3 DNA: TGTGCCAGCAGCAAAGAAGGGGCGGCCTACGAGCAGTACTTC
J gene: TRBJ2-7
V gene: TRBV27
D gene: NA
clone size: many

CDR3 protein: CASSPPGQRHYEQYF
CDR3 DNA: TGTGCCAGCAGCCCCCCGGGACAGAGACACTACGAGCAGTACTTC
J gene: TRBJ2-7
V gene: TRBV11-1
D gene: TRBD1
clone size: many

CDR3 protein: CASSEVYYTF
CDR3 DNA: TGTGCCAGCAGTGAAGTTTACTACACCTTC
J gene: TRBJ1-2
V gene: TRBV6-1
D gene: NA
clone size: many

CDR3 protein: CASSQLSFNQPQHF
CDR3 DNA: TGCGCCAGCAGCCAACTCAGTTTCAATCAGCCCCAGCATTTT
J gene: TRBJ1-5
V gene: TRBV4-1
D gene: NA
clone size: many

CDR3 protein: CASSERGGTYF
CDR3 DNA: TGTGCCAGCAGTGAAAGAGGAGGCACTTACTTC
J gene: TRBJ2-7
V gene: TRBV2
D gene: NA
clone size: many

CDR3 protein: CASSDSGELTDTQYF
CDR3 DNA: TGTGCCAGTAGTGATAGCGGAGAACTCACAGATACGCAGTATTTT
J gene: TRBJ2-3
V gene: TRBV19
D gene: NA
clone size: NA

CDR3 protein: CASSLVGTGYYGYTF
CDR3 DNA: TGTGCCAGCAGCCTTGTCGGGACAGGGTACTATGGCTACACCTTC
J gene: TRBJ1-2
V gene: TRBV2
D gene: TRBD1
clone size: NA